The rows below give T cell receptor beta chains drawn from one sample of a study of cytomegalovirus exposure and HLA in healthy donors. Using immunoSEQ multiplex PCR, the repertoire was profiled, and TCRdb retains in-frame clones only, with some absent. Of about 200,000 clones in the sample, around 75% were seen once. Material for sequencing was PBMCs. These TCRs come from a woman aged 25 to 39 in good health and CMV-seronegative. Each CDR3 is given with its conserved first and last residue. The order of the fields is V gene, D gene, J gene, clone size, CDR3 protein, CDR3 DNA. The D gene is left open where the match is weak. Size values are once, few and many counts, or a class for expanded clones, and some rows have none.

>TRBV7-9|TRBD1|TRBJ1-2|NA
CASSLGAGGLNYGYTF
TGTGCCAGCAGCTTAGGCGCAGGGGGCTTGAACTATGGCTACACCTTC
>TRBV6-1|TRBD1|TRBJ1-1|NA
CASSRDRWSAEAFF
TGTGCCAGCAGTCGGGACAGATGGTCGGCTGAAGCTTTCTTT
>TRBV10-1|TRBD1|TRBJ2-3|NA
CASSAQGQGPGDTQYF
TGCGCCAGCAGTGCCCAAGGACAGGGGCCGGGAGATACGCAGTATTTT
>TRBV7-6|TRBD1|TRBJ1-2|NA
CASSRTGTAGYTF
TGTGCCAGCAGTCGGACAGGGACTGCTGGCTACACCTTC
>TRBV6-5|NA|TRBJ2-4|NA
CASSYDRTLAKNIQYF
TGTGCCAGCAGCTACGACAGGACCCTAGCCAAAAACATTCAGTACTTC
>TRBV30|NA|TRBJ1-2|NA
CAWKGREGLLKGYTF
TGTGCCTGGAAGGGTCGGGAAGGGCTGTTAAAAGGCTACACCTTC
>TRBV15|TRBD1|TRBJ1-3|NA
CATSRDRGSSGNTIYF
TGTGCCACCAGCAGAGACAGGGGGAGCTCTGGAAACACCATATATTTT
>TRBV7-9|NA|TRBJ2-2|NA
CASSLAGGTGELFF
TGTGCCAGCAGCTTAGCAGGGGGCACCGGGGAGCTGTTTTTT
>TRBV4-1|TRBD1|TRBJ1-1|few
CASSQPPAGGLTEAFF
TGCGCCAGCAGCCAACCCCCCGCAGGGGGTCTCACTGAAGCTTTCTTT
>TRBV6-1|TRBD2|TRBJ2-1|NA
CASSSGTSGNNEQFF
TGTGCCAGCAGTTCCGGGACTAGCGGTAACAATGAGCAGTTCTTC
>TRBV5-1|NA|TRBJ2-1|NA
CASSLDGSSAYNEQFF
TGCGCCAGCAGCTTGGATGGGTCTAGCGCCTACAATGAGCAGTTCTTC
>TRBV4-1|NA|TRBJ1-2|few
CASSLPGTNYGYTF
TGCGCCAGCAGCCTACCCGGGACTAACTATGGCTACACCTTC
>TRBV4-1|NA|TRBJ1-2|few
CASSENRDANYGYTF
TGCGCCAGCAGCGAAAACAGGGACGCGAATTATGGCTACACCTTC
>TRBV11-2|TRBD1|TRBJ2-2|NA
CASSRQGSNTGELFF
TGTGCCAGCAGTAGACAGGGATCGAACACCGGGGAGCTGTTTTTT
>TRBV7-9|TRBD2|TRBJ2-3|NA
CASSLGSASGRADTQYF
TGTGCCAGCAGCTTAGGGTCGGCTAGCGGGAGGGCAGATACGCAGTATTTT
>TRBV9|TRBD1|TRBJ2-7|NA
CTSSVGPNRGPEQYF
TGTACCAGCAGCGTAGGGCCAAACAGGGGGCCCGAGCAGTACTTC
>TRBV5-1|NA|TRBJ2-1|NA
CASSARTRDNEQFF
TGCGCCAGCAGCGCCCGGACAAGAGACAATGAGCAGTTCTTC
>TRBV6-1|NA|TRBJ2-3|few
CASSGDNFPGGRNTDTQYF
TGTGCCAGCAGTGGGGACAACTTTCCTGGGGGCAGGAACACAGATACGCAGTATTTT
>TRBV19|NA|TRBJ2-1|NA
CASSIGASSYNEQFF
TGTGCCAGTAGTATTGGGGCAAGCTCCTACAATGAGCAGTTCTTC
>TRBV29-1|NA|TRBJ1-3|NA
CSVTGEAGNTIYF
TGCAGCGTGACAGGCGAGGCTGGAAACACCATATATTTT
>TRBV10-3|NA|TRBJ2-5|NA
CAISELGTPGETQYF
TGTGCCATCAGTGAGTTGGGAACGCCGGGGGAGACCCAGTACTTC
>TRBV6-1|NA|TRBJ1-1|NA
CASSEATGGATEAFF
TGTGCCAGCAGTGAAGCGACGGGTGGGGCTACTGAAGCTTTCTTT
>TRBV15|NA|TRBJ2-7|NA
CATSLRGISYEQYF
TGTGCCACCAGCCTTAGAGGCATCTCCTACGAGCAGTACTTC
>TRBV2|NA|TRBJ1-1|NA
CASSPVRESAEAFF
TGTGCCAGCAGTCCCGTCCGGGAGTCCGCTGAAGCTTTCTTT
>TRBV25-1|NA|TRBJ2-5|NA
CASSERGWEGDKETQYF
TGTGCCAGCAGTGAAAGGGGGTGGGAGGGAGACAAAGAGACCCAGTACTTC
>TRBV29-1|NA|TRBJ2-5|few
CSVQGNQETQYF
TGCAGCGTTCAGGGGAACCAAGAGACCCAGTACTTC
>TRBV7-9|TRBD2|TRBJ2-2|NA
CASSPLRTSGISTGELFF
TGTGCCAGCAGCCCCCTAAGGACTAGCGGGATAAGTACCGGGGAGCTGTTTTTT
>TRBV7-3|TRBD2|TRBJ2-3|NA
CASSFWGGTDTQYF
TGTGCCAGCAGCTTCTGGGGGGGGACAGATACGCAGTATTTT
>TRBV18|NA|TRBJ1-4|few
CASSPLSGYEKLFF
TGTGCCAGCTCACCACTGTCAGGGTATGAAAAACTGTTTTTT
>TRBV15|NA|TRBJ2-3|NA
CATSRDWSEVSQGRVDTQYF
TGTGCCACCAGCAGAGATTGGTCGGAGGTTTCGCAGGGGAGGGTAGATACGCAGTATTTT
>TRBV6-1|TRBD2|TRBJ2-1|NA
CASSEGLAGYNEQFF
TGTGCCAGCAGTGAAGGGCTAGCGGGGTACAATGAGCAGTTCTTC
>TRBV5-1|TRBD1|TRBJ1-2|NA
CASSGGDRAYGYTF
TGCGCCAGCAGCGGGGGGGACAGGGCCTATGGCTACACCTTC
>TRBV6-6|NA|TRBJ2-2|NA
CASSYSLRPRRGELFF
TGTGCCAGCAGTTACTCTCTGAGACCGCGCAGGGGGGAGCTGTTTTTT
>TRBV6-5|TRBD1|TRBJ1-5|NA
CASSSRQGASNQPQHF
TGTGCCAGCAGTTCGCGACAGGGGGCTAGCAATCAGCCCCAGCATTTT
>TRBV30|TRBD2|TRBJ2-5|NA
CAWSGTSGLPLETQYF
TGTGCCTGGAGTGGTACTAGCGGACTCCCCTTAGAGACCCAGTACTTC
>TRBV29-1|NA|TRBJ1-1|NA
CSTKRGGNTEAFF
TGCAGCACGAAAAGGGGGGGAAACACTGAAGCTTTCTTT
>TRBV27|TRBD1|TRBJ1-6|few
CASRPTGSNSPLHF
TGTGCCAGCAGGCCGACAGGGAGTAATTCACCCCTCCACTTT
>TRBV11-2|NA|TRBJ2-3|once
CASSLVPIAGDTQYF
TGTGCCAGCAGCTTAGTCCCTATTGCGGGAGATACGCAGTATTTT
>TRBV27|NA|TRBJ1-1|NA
CASSLASGAEAFF
TGTGCCAGCAGTTTGGCTTCAGGGGCTGAAGCTTTCTTT
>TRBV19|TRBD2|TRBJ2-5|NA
CASRLAGGHQETQYF
TGTGCCAGTCGCCTAGCGGGGGGCCACCAAGAGACCCAGTACTTC
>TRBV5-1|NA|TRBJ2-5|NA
CASSIRPRRGGRGGLRDEETQYF
TGCGCCAGCAGTATTCGACCCCGGAGGGGGGGCAGGGGAGGCTTGAGAGATGAAGAGACCCAGTACTTC
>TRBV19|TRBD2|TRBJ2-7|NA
CASSTERGPTYEQYF
TGTGCCAGTAGTACCGAGCGGGGGCCGACCTACGAGCAGTACTTC
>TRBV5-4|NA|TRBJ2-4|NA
CASSSGIAKNIQYF
TGTGCCAGCAGCTCAGGGATAGCCAAAAACATTCAGTACTTC
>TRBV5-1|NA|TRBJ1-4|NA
CASSLTGLGEKLFF
TGCGCCAGCAGCTTGACAGGTTTGGGTGAAAAACTGTTTTTT
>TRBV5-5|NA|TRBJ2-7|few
CASSYGTSYEQYF
TGTGCCAGCAGCTACGGGACTTCCTACGAGCAGTACTTC
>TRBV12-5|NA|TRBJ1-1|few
CASGLLRTDSMNTEAFF
TGTGCTAGTGGTTTGCTCAGGACAGATTCTATGAACACTGAAGCTTTCTTT
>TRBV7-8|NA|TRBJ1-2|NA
CASSKDRSYGYTF
TGTGCCAGCAGCAAGGACAGATCCTATGGCTACACCTTC
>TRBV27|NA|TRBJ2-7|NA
CASSNQGGEQYF
TGTGCCAGCAGTAATCAAGGGGGAGAGCAGTACTTC
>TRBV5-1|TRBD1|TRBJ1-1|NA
CASSGRQGPLTEAFF
TGCGCCAGCAGCGGACGACAGGGTCCCCTCACTGAAGCTTTCTTT